A single sample gave rise to the 21 T cell receptor beta chains below, sequenced in a study of T cell changes during pregnancy in multiple sclerosis. Method: immunoSEQ multiplex PCR; TCRdb's copy keeps in-frame clones and lacks some. The table has around 34,000 clones, 90% seen once; the top ten hold 0.55% to 0.7%. Here the sequenced sample was CD4+ T cells from peripheral blood mononuclear cells, taken in the second trimester of pregnancy. The receptors stem from a female donor with multiple sclerosis, enrolled in a pregnancy study.

The CDR3 protein is CASRPSGSNEQYF. Written as DNA, the CDR3 is TGTGCCAGCAGACCTAGCGGGAGCAACGAGCAGTACTTC. The V and J genes are TRBV28 and TRBJ2-7, with 10 bases matching TRBD2. Looked up from germline, CDR1 is MDHEN and CDR2 is SYDVKM. CDR3 length: 13 amino acids. V dropped 6 bases and J dropped 5; count of bases not matched to a gene: 4.

J is TRBJ2-5 and V is TRBV2; 14 nucleotides match TRBD2. The CDR3 has 15 residues. Germline CDR1 SNHLY, CDR2 FYNNEI. V trimming: 6 bases; J trimming: 3 bases; junction bases outside the gene matches: 3. The CDR3 reads CASSKGLAGEETQYF. In DNA form, the CDR3 reads TGTGCCAGCAGCAAGGGACTAGCGGGAGAAGAGACCCAGTACTTC.

The chain joins TRBV7-3 to TRBJ1-5, with 11 nucleotides matching TRBD1. V trimming: 3 bases; J trimming: 0 bases; junction bases outside the gene matches: 7. CDR3 length equals 18 residues. The germline gives CDR1 SGHTA, CDR2 FQGTGA. In DNA form, the CDR3 reads TGTGCCAGCAGCTTCGGACAGGGGGCGAGGGGTAGCAATCAGCCCCAGCATTTT. This encodes CASSFGQGARGSNQPQHF.

The chain links TRBV9 to TRBJ1-1, with D maybe TRBD1 (6 bases). Trimming pared 3 bases from V and 4 bases from J, leaving 16 bases between. The CDR3 covers 15 residues. In germline, CDR1 is SGDLS, CDR2 YYNGEE. The CDR3 reads CASSGSSGVRTEAFF. The DNA of the CDR3 is TGTGCCAGCAGCGGGTCCTCAGGGGTTCGCACTGAAGCTTTCTTT.

The J gene is TRBJ2-3, the V gene TRBV28; perhaps TRBD1 as D (5 bases). The length of the CDR3 is 13 residues. The V gene lost 6 bases and the J gene lost 6 bases, with 13 bases spanning the gap. Looked up from germline, CDR1 is MDHEN and CDR2 is SYDVKM. The CDR3 DNA reads TGTGCCAGCAGCTTAACACAGGCGGATACGCAGTATTTT. Protein sequence: CASSLTQADTQYF.

The chain links TRBV5-6 to TRBJ1-4; maybe TRBD1 (6 bases). Germline values: CDR1 SGHDT, CDR2 YYEEEE. The CDR3 extends over 14 amino acids. Trimming shortened V by 2 bases and J by 4 bases, and 9 bases separated the two germline ends. This CDR3 is CASSFRQVNEKLFF. The CDR3 DNA reads as TGTGCCAGCAGCTTCCGACAGGTTAATGAAAAACTGTTTTTT.

This sequence joins TRBV6-6 and TRBJ2-1; 8 nucleotides line up with TRBD1. Germline CDR1 is MNHNY and CDR2 is SVGAGI (reference sequence). The junction had 12 bases not matched to a gene; V was cut back by 6 bases and J by 8 bases. The CDR3 runs 15 residues. Written as DNA, the CDR3 is TGTGCCAGCAGAAAGGGACAGGTACCTTTCGATGAGCAGTTCTTC. Translation: CASRKGQVPFDEQFF.

The chain has TRBV6-5 and TRBJ1-3, with a weak D call TRBD1 (5 bases). V was pared by 5 bases and J by 1 base, with 12 bases between. This CDR3 is built from 15 residues. Germline V gene data show CDR1 as MNHEY and CDR2 as SVGAGI. CDR3 sequence (DNA): TGTGCCAGCAGTACCGACAGATCTTCTGGAAACACCATATATTTT. This encodes CASSTDRSSGNTIYF.

The CDR3 loop is CASSTSTGELFF. The CDR3 nucleotides read TGTGCCAGCAGCACCAGCACCGGGGAGCTGTTTTTT. The V call is TRBV6-6, the J call TRBJ2-2; D unresolved. This CDR3 spans 12 amino acids. V lost 6 bases and J 4 bases, leaving 6 bases between the germline ends. Germline CDR1 reads MNHNY; CDR2 reads SVGAGI (reference sequence).

This chain links TRBV2 with TRBJ2-7; no definite D call. The CDR3 loop spans 12 amino acids. The germline V gene has CDR1 SNHLY and CDR2 FYNNEI. The V end was cut by 7 bases, the J end by 0 bases, with 7 bases between. The chain's CDR3 is CASKRISYEQYF. CDR3 in DNA: TGTGCCAGCAAGAGGATCTCCTACGAGCAGTACTTC.

This clone has just one count. V gene TRBV28 combines with J gene TRBJ2-5; 16 positions match TRBD2. There are 17 residues in the CDR3. The trim removed 8 bases at V and 6 bases at J, leaving 12 bases unmatched. Germline loops: CDR1 MDHEN, CDR2 SYDVKM. The CDR3 protein is CASAGTSGRAGSQTQYF. As DNA, the CDR3 is TGTGCCAGCGCCGGGACTAGCGGGAGGGCCGGGTCACAGACCCAGTACTTC.

Details on this clone: Relative to the germline gene, one junction end is altered; a read error may explain this. J is TRBJ1-4 and V is TRBV30, with D possibly being TRBD1 (6 bases). The CDR3 has 14 residues. The V gene's germline CDR1 is GTSNPN and CDR2 SVGIG (reference sequence). The CDR3 DNA reads TGTGCCTGGAGTCCCCCCCTAAGACAGGCCGCCCAAGGATTT. The encoded protein is CAWSPPLRQAAQGF.

V and J are TRBV6-4 and TRBJ2-2; 11 bases are a match to TRBD1. Trimming at V came to 6 bases and at J to 5 bases, leaving 2 bases not matched to a gene. CDR3 length equals 14 residues. Germline CDR1 reads MRHNA; CDR2 reads SNTAGT. As DNA, the CDR3 is TGTGCCAGCAGCGGACAGGGGGCAACCGGGGAGCTGTTTTTT. Protein sequence: CASSGQGATGELFF.

The genes are TRBV28 and TRBJ2-7; no definite D call. Per the germline V gene, CDR1 is MDHEN and CDR2 is SYDVKM. The V end was cut by 8 bases, the J end by 1 base, with 12 bases between. The CDR3 has 13 residues. As DNA, the CDR3 is TGTGCCAGCTGCGGTACTCTGTCCTACGAGCAGTACTTC. Its translation: CASCGTLSYEQYF.

V is TRBV5-1 and J is TRBJ2-7; TRBD1 might be the D (6 bases). Germline CDR1 reads SGHRS; CDR2 reads YFSETQ. The CDR3 consists of 15 residues. With 3 bases removed from V and 0 bases from J, the gap between germline ends came to 13 bases. DNA of the CDR3: TGCGCCAGCAGCTCGATGGGGGCGAGCTCCTACGAGCAGTACTTC. This gives the protein CASSSMGASSYEQYF.

The V call is TRBV19, the J call TRBJ2-6; 8 positions match TRBD1. Trimming at V came to 5 bases and at J to 2 bases, leaving 8 bases not matched to a gene. Germline V CDR1 and CDR2: LNHDA, SQIVND (reference sequence). The CDR3 covers 17 residues. Here the CDR3 reads CASSVRTTGAGANVLTF. Written as DNA, the CDR3 is TGTGCCAGTAGTGTTCGTACGACAGGGGCTGGGGCCAACGTCCTGACTTTC.

V usage is TRBV4-1 and J usage is TRBJ1-3, with TRBD1 identical over 11 bases. The CDR3 is 17 amino acids. From germline, CDR1 is MGHRA and CDR2 YSYEKL. V lost 4 bases and J lost 1; bases outside the gene matches: 6. CDR3 protein: CASSRLGQGGSGNTIYF. CDR3 nucleotide sequence: TGCGCCAGCAGCCGATTGGGACAGGGGGGATCTGGAAACACCATATATTTT.

This clone showed up just once. DNA of the CDR3: TGTGCCAGCCGATGGACTAGCGGGAACTCCTACGAGCAGTACTTC. Translating gives CASRWTSGNSYEQYF. This chain uses TRBV19 with TRBJ2-7, with TRBD2 matching over 12 bases. CDR1 is LNHDA, CDR2 SQIVND, per germline (reference sequence). The CDR3 has 15 residues. With 9 bases clipped from V and 0 bases from J, the junction kept 6 bases outside the gene matches.

The genes are TRBV5-1 and TRBJ1-2; D not certain. Germline assignment: CDR1 SGHRS and CDR2 YFSETQ. The CDR3 totals 13 residues. V was pared by 5 bases and J by 2 bases, with 10 bases between. The CDR3 DNA reads TGCGCCAGCAGGCGAGAGAAAAACTATGGCTACACCTTC. Translation gives CASRREKNYGYTF.

The gene calls are TRBV14 and TRBJ1-1, with D tentatively TRBD1 (5 bases). Trimming took 2 bases from V and 4 from J, leaving 17 bases between them. The CDR3 is made up of 16 amino acids. Germline V gene data show CDR1 as SGHDN and CDR2 as FVKESK. CDR3 DNA: TGTGCCAGCAGCCAACAGGGAAAGGTCCGTGGCACTGAAGCTTTCTTT. Translating gives CASSQQGKVRGTEAFF.

This chain uses TRBV7-3 with TRBJ2-6, with D unresolved. Between the trimmed V and J ends, which lost 1 base and 1 base, there was a span of 17 bases. The CDR3 runs to 19 residues. Germline values: CDR1 SGHTA, CDR2 FQGTGA. CDR3 DNA sequence: TGTGCCAGCAGCTTAAATTCGGTTGCCGGTTGGTCTGGGGCCAACGTCCTGACTTTC. Its translation is CASSLNSVAGWSGANVLTF. The full variable domain, in which reference TRBV7-3 and TRBJ2-6 provide the parts outside the CDR3, is GAGVSQTPSNKVTEKGKYVELRCDPISGHTALYWYRQSLGQGPEFLIYFQGTGAADDSGLPNDRFFAVRPEGSVSTLKIQRTERGDSAVYLCASSLNSVAGWSGANVLTFGAGSRLTVL.